What follows describes a single T cell receptor (beta chain). The CDR3 has 16 residues. V was trimmed by 2 bases and J by 0 bases, leaving 10 bases between them. Germline V CDR1 and CDR2: KGHSH, LQKENI. Measured with immunoSEQ multiplex PCR; TCRdb has only the in-frame clones, and not every one. This sample has 300,000 to 400,000 clones, with 85% to 95% found just once. Enrolled through a virtual design, the participants were between about 18 and 89 years of age and came from under 30 US areas. A COVID-19 case was met by exposed participants within 2 weeks before study entry. The source of the sample is a study of blood T cell repertoires in COVID-19. Study-level background: Researchers got acute and convalescent COVID-19 samples from the United States, Italy and Spain.

This TCR was sampled from a woman aged 25 to 39 who had been exposed to COVID-19. V is TRBV18 and J is TRBJ2-2; D remains ambiguous. Sample: PBMCs or T cells enriched from blood (not recorded which). In DNA, the CDR3 is TGTGCCAGCTCACCAATTCTGGGCGCGAACACCGGGGAGCTGTTTTTT. Amino acids: CASSPILGANTGELFF.